This T cell receptor (beta chain) was sequenced during a study of PD-1 blockade in classical Hodgkin lymphoma (dated by TCRdb to the early 2020s). Background for the entire study: Nivolumab dosing was 3 mg/kg intravenously every 2 weeks, continuing until either disease progression or unacceptable toxicity. The study used TCR beta sequencing and CyTOF to define a peripheral blood immune signature of response to PD-1 blockade in classical Hodgkin lymphoma. Study-wide findings and limitations: Trial patients with a complete response had baseline diversity similar to that of newly diagnosed patients, while partial responders and progressors had significantly lower diversity. Baseline TCR diversity was reported to be lower in newly diagnosed patients than in healthy donors, and even lower in relapsed/refractory patients. The study was limited to a single clinical trial cohort, and causes of repertoire differences, possibly disease activity or prior therapy, remained undefined. Diversity was lower in patients who began nivolumab less than 1 year after ASCT, so these patients were left out of later analyses to avoid confounding by immune reconstitution. By C4D1, a significant rise was seen in CD4+ TCR diversity but not in CD8+ TCR diversity (p=0.0027 vs p=0.16), and the rise was most apparent among complete responders (p=0.02).

This clone showed up just once. The target of this receptor is not known. No qualities accompany the bases; no much larger clone lies one base away. The Qiagen DNeasy kit was used to extract genomic DNA from unsorted PBMCs and from the negatively selected CD4+ and CD8+ fractions. Amplification of TCR beta CDR3 regions was done by immunoSEQ multiplex PCR with primers that anneal to V and J segments. A synthetic immune receptor repertoire was used to minimize amplification bias, and any residual bias was removed computationally once sequencing was done. On the authors' methods: Repertoire diversity was quantified as the Shannon entropy index using custom Python scripts. Unsorted, CD4+ and CD8+ repertoires were analyzed separately, except in combined analyses where CD4+ and CD8+ sequences were merged in silico. Clonal expansion was defined as a frequency increase of at least 2-fold after treatment compared with C1D1, and clones undetected at baseline were assigned a pseudocount of 0.5. Singleton clones were defined as clones with 0 or 1 copy at C1D1, and non-singleton clones were defined as clones with 2 or more copies. Clones expanded in unsorted samples were assigned a CD4+, CD8+ or unknown annotation through matching of protein sequences in sorted samples from the same patient. Wilcoxon tests were applied to paired samples to test diversity changes from C1D1 to C4D1. In its TCRdb copy, this immuneACCESS table keeps in-frame sequences only and misses some clones. Where compared with another copy, unresolved V genes explain less than half of these, and the others have no known cause. For V, J and clone size, that table is used; D and trimming come from the DNA. This sample lists 29,000 or so clones; roughly 80% were detected once. The ten largest clones capture about 0.64% of the sample.

Interpreted using the paper, the time point label stands for: cycle 4 day 1 (C4D1), after five to seven weeks of nivolumab. Every trial patient had relapsed after autologous stem cell transplantation, and cohorts A, B and C differed in prior brentuximab vedotin exposure. Magnetic negative selection with a Miltenyi CD4+ T cell isolation kit was used to purify CD4+ T cells from thawed PBMCs. The trial cohort included 50 to 70 patients with relapsed/refractory classical Hodgkin lymphoma, and each patient had a best overall response of complete response, partial response or progressive disease. Trial patients were treated with single-agent nivolumab in the multi-cohort phase II CheckMate 205 trial. Best overall response was determined by an independent review committee according to the 2007 International Working Group response criteria. Trial PBMCs were collected just before the start of nivolumab (C1D1) and during therapy at cycle 2 day 1 and cycle 4 day 1. After peripheral blood was drawn into 8 mL Vacutainer Cell Preparation Tubes, PBMCs were isolated by centrifugation and then cryopreserved. Purified CD4+ and CD8+ fractions were prepared only for cases with an additional available PBMC sample. Magnetically labelled cells were depleted on LS columns in a quadroMACS separator, and the flow-through was collected as the purified fraction.

There are 13 amino acids in the CDR3, from cysteine to phenylalanine inclusive. The read is trimmed to its CDR3 DNA, 39 bases read in frame from base 1. Trimming costs V 7 bases and J 1 base, and their ends lie 10 bases apart. CDR1 SNHLY and CDR2 FYNNEI were looked up in the germline V gene. Sample: CD4+ T cells from blood, taken before the fourth cycle of nivolumab. The chain uses TRBV2 and TRBJ1-1; the D gene cannot be named for sure. The TCR was taken from a human donor with classical Hodgkin lymphoma. The bases are TGTGCCAGCATAAGGGAGAGGAACACTGAAGCTTTCTTT. This translates into CASIRERNTEAFF.